The clone carrying this T cell receptor beta chain was detected only a few times. This CDR3 region has 19 residues. V lost 0 bases and J lost 4, with 24 bases in between. The germline V gene has CDR1 KGHSH and CDR2 LQKENI. The TCRbeta library was prepared with unique molecular identifiers. MiXCR was run by TCRdb on the PCR reads, yielding one entry per CDR3 protein. The sample carries a few hundred thousand distinct CDR3 sequences, over 9% recorded once. The data derive from a study of T-cell reconstitution after alpha-beta-depleted transplantation in children. Sequences were derived from PBMCs from the stem cell graft donor, sampled from the stem cell graft. The receptor was isolated from a human donor who donated a stem cell graft to a child with acute lymphoblastic leukemia. The chain links TRBV18 to TRBJ1-2; possibly TRBD1 for D (5 bases). CDR3 sequence: CASSPPLYSNMGRLYGYTF. The DNA of the CDR3 is TGTGCCAGCTCACCACCCTTGTACTCTAACATGGGGCGCCTCTATGGCTACACCTTC.